The source of this TCR beta chain is a study of cytomegalovirus exposure and HLA in healthy donors. The PCR employed 60 Vbeta primers together with 13 Jbeta primers. Libraries were prepared by immunoSEQ multiplex PCR; TCRdb keeps only in-frame clonotypes and omits some of them. The repertoire holds about 100,000 clones, with roughly 77% as singletons. The study's findings and limits: Owing to their indistinguishability, certain V segments, notably TRBV6-2 and TRBV6-3, were excluded.

Points on this clone: Antigen specificity is unknown.

The CDR3 extends over 17 amino acids. V trimming: 4 bases; J trimming: 5 bases; junction bases outside the gene matches: 17. The germline gives CDR1 MGHDK, CDR2 SYGVNS. The chain employs TRBV25-1 and TRBJ2-7; TRBD1 agrees at 7 bases. Sequencing was performed on PBMCs. This sequence was found in a man aged 25 to 40 in good health and CMV-seronegative. CDR3 sequence reads: CASSGRQGVFVVHEQYF. CDR3 bases: TGTGCCAGCAGTGGTCGACAGGGAGTCTTCGTTGTCCACGAGCAGTACTTC.